The clone carrying this T cell receptor beta chain was seen many times. Its specificity is not known. No progression to ophthalmopathy during 18 months of follow-up defined stable disease. Hyperthyroidism, newly diagnosed and lasting under 2 months, affected patients aged 18 to 65. The sample originates from a study of T cells in Graves' hyperthyroidism and ophthalmopathy. General study findings and limits: Through a model of 13 V-J features, ophthalmopathy was separated from stable hyperthyroidism. In validation, the model predicted ophthalmopathy. These predictions came a median roughly seven months before onset.

Looked up from germline, CDR1 is MDHEN and CDR2 is SYDVKM. The ends were cut back, 2 bases at V and 3 bases at J, with 11 bases in the middle. The CDR3 spans 14 residues. The TCR beta CDR3 regions underwent amplification using RNA transcripts as the source. HTBI primers were employed in a first-round RT-PCR of the TCR CDR3. A single record per CDR3 protein comes from TCRdb applying MiXCR to the multiplex PCR reads. The sample shows about 570,000 distinct CDR3 sequences, around 15% of them seen only once. The receptor's source is a woman aged 40 to 50 with Graves' hyperthyroidism. Sequenced: blood. The J gene is TRBJ2-7, the V gene TRBV28, with D maybe TRBD1 (5 bases). The CDR3 coding sequence is TGTGCCAGCAGTTTAGTAGGGGTCAACTACGAGCAGTACTTC. Its translation is CASSLVGVNYEQYF. The full variable domain, in which reference TRBV28 and TRBJ2-7 provide the parts outside the CDR3, is DVKVTQSSRYLVKRTGEKVFLECVQDMDHENMFWYRQDPGLGLRLIYFSYDVKMKEKGDIPEGYSVSREKKERFSLILESASTNQTSMYLCASSLVGVNYEQYFGPGTRLTVT.